This TCR beta chain comes out of a study of T cell clonality in common variable immunodeficiency. Findings of the study overall: The cause of increased CVID clonality remains unclear without subpopulation sequencing. Reportedly, TCR beta sequences from common variable immunodeficiency showed fewer deletions and N-nucleotide insertions.

Sequencing used immunoSEQ multiplex PCR; TCRdb keeps in-frame clones, though not all of them. This sample carries around 30,000 clones, none of them present only once. This clone was counted at least ten times. Its matching antigen is unknown. A read error may account for a junction end that differs from germline. The sequence runs out 3 residues before the end of the CDR3; the remainder is reconstructed from the germline J gene. Germline V lookup: CDR1 SSHAT, CDR2 FNYEAQ (reference sequence). The CDR3 is made up of 15 amino acids. Blood samples were heparinized, roughly 4.5 to 8.5 ml per donor. What was sequenced was peripheral blood mononuclear cells. The chain is built from TRBV7-7 and TRBJ2-7; D might be TRBD1 (6 bases). The sequence was obtained from a person between 18 and 75 years old in good health. This chain's CDR3 is CASSLEAGDTYEQYF. CDR3 DNA (partial): TGTGCTAGCAGCTTAGAGGCAGGGGACACCTACGAG.